This T cell receptor beta chain was sequenced during a study of human T cells and chemical hapten exposure. The study's findings and limits: Alopecia affecting every donor means their immune response may not match healthy people's.

The study used a library that attached unique molecular identifiers to individual cDNA molecules. MiXCR, applied by TCRdb to the RACE reads, yields one record per CDR3 protein. The table has some 100,000 distinct CDR3 sequences, more than 7% seen once; the top ten hold about 3.4%. The CDR3 contains 14 residues. The germline CDR1 and CDR2 sequences are DFQATT and SNEGSKA (reference sequence). V was pared by 3 bases and J by 8 bases, with 5 bases of the junction left unmatched. This clonotype was counted only a few times. What it recognizes is unknown. As for time point: patch test 2, 6 weeks after DPC sensitization. Sample treatment: therapeutic diphenylcyclopropenone sensitization with weekly scalp DPC.

The receptor was derived from a woman in her thirties or forties with alopecia areata. Some clones in this sample may be carry-over from other donors' samples. V gene TRBV20-1 combines with J gene TRBJ2-1, with 12 bases identical to TRBD2. Sequences were derived from whole blood, sampled in connection with sensitization to the hapten diphenylcyclopropenone (DPC). The CDR3 reads CSARLAGGQYEQFF. The DNA of the CDR3 is TGCAGTGCTAGGCTAGCGGGGGGGCAGTATGAGCAGTTCTTC.